These 22 T cell receptor beta chains were all obtained from the same sample, sequenced in a study of blood T cell repertoires in COVID-19. Repertoires were generated with immunoSEQ multiplex PCR, while TCRdb's copy carries only in-frame clones and drops some. The table lists over 75,000 clones, approximately 92% of them singletons. Input material: peripheral blood. All receptors come from a woman of 80 years or more with active COVID-19.

The chain is built from TRBV6-5 and TRBJ2-1; D is unclear. Trimming removed 7 bases at V and 6 bases at J, with 10 bases between. Germline V gene sequence: CDR1 MNHEY, CDR2 SVGAGI. The CDR3 spans 12 residues. CDR3 nucleotides: TGTGCCAGCACCGACTCACTCAATGAGCAGTTCTTC. Encoded protein: CASTDSLNEQFF.

CDR3 region: CASSYKRASGSRQETQYF. DNA for the CDR3: TGTGCCAGCAGTTATAAGAGGGCTAGCGGGAGTAGACAAGAGACCCAGTACTTC. The rearrangement uses TRBV6-2 or TRBV6-3 and TRBJ2-5; TRBD2 matches at 10 bases. The germline V gene has CDR1 MNHEY and CDR2 SVGEGT. V dropped 3 bases and J dropped 2; count of bases not matched to a gene: 12. This CDR3 has 18 residues.

This clone was seen only once. The J gene is TRBJ2-7, the V gene TRBV7-2; D may be TRBD1 (5 bases). Germline CDR1 SGHTA, CDR2 FQGNSA. The ends were cut back, 2 bases at V and 2 bases at J, with 10 bases in the middle. The CDR3 extends over 14 amino acids. CDR3 sequence (DNA): TGTGCCAGCAGCTTAACCATAGGGGCCTACGAGCAGTACTTC. Its translation: CASSLTIGAYEQYF.

V and J are TRBV7-2 and TRBJ1-1, with 7 bases aligning to TRBD1. The germline V gene has CDR1 SGHTA and CDR2 FQGNSA. CDR3 length: 13 amino acids. After removal of 5 bases from V and 5 bases from J, the junction contained 5 bases not matched to a gene. CDR3 loop: CASSSRGRTEAFF. The CDR3 DNA reads as TGTGCCAGCAGCAGTAGGGGGCGTACTGAAGCTTTCTTT.

The V call is TRBV6-2 or TRBV6-3, the J call TRBJ2-7; D perhaps matches TRBD2 (5 bases). Looked up from germline, CDR1 is MNHEY and CDR2 is SVGEGT. CDR3 length: 14 amino acids. V lost 5 bases and J lost 4, with 15 bases in between. The CDR3 region has the DNA TGTGCCAGCAGTGACTTGGGGAGAAGGTACGAGCAGTACTTC. It encodes CASSDLGRRYEQYF.

The chain has TRBV7-2 and TRBJ2-5; 8 bases line up with TRBD2. CDR3 length equals 14 residues. Germline V CDR1 and CDR2: SGHTA, FQGNSA. V was pared by 3 bases and J by 1 base, with 1 base of the junction left unmatched. This CDR3 is CASSFTSGQETQYF. The CDR3 bases are TGTGCCAGCAGCTTCACTAGCGGCCAAGAGACCCAGTACTTC.

V is TRBV28 and J is TRBJ2-5; TRBD1 matches at 7 bases. This CDR3 is 14 amino acids long. Germline V gene data show CDR1 as MDHEN and CDR2 as SYDVKM. V was pared by 3 bases and J by 7 bases, with 8 bases of the junction left unmatched. This CDR3 reads CASSFSRQGVTQYF. The DNA for the CDR3 is TGTGCCAGCAGTTTCAGTAGACAGGGTGTGACCCAGTACTTC.

The chain employs TRBV7-2 and TRBJ2-4; 7 bases match TRBD1. Germline V gives CDR1 SGHTA, CDR2 FQGNSA. The CDR3 has 14 residues. The junction had 1 base not matched to a gene; V was cut back by 4 bases and J by 1 base. The chain's CDR3 is CASSSQGAKNIQYF. DNA of the CDR3: TGTGCCAGCAGCTCACAGGGGGCCAAAAACATTCAGTACTTC.

The chain uses TRBV21-1 and TRBJ1-6; the table's D call of TRBD1 was not tested on the DNA. TRBV21-1 has pseudogene status. The CDR3 is 16 amino acids. In nucleotides, the CDR3 is TGTGCCAGCAGCAAACATCACAGAAGCCATAATTCACCCCTCCACTTT. As protein: CASSKHHRSHNSPLHF.

The chain recombines TRBV11-2 with TRBJ2-5, with 7 bases matching TRBD1. After removal of 6 bases from V and 1 base from J, the junction contained 14 bases not matched to a gene. Per germline, CDR1 SGHAT and CDR2 FQNNGV. This CDR3 region has 17 residues. In nucleotides, the CDR3 is TGTGCCAGCAGTCGCCCCCGGGTACAGGGGACCCAAGAGACCCAGTACTTC. Its protein is CASSRPRVQGTQETQYF.

This clone was seen only a few times. This chain joins TRBV16 and TRBJ1-6; D might be TRBD1 (5 bases). With 1 base removed from V and 7 bases from J, the gap between germline ends came to 14 bases. The germline V gene has CDR1 KGHSY and CDR2 FQNENV. This CDR3 comprises 16 residues. Here the CDR3 reads CASSQWAGVGNSPLHF. In DNA form, the CDR3 reads TGTGCCAGCAGCCAATGGGCGGGGGTTGGCAATTCACCCCTCCACTTT.

The chain employs TRBV6-5 and TRBJ2-7; 13 bases map to TRBD2. Per the germline V gene, CDR1 is MNHEY and CDR2 is SVGAGI. With 2 bases clipped from V and 4 bases from J, the junction kept 5 bases outside the gene matches. This CDR3 has 16 residues. CDR3 coding DNA: TGTGCCAGCAGTTACGGACTAGCGGGAGCAACGTACGAGCAGTACTTC. Protein: CASSYGLAGATYEQYF.

This rearrangement joins TRBV30 to TRBJ2-2; D is possibly TRBD2 (6 bases). Trimming shortened V by 2 bases and J by 1 base, and 14 bases separated the two germline ends. Germline V gives CDR1 GTSNPN, CDR2 SVGIG (reference sequence). The CDR3 totals 16 residues. The CDR3 sequence: CAWSLMGLRNTGELFF. CDR3 in DNA: TGTGCCTGGAGTCTAATGGGACTCCGGAACACCGGGGAGCTGTTTTTT.

This rearrangement joins TRBV4-3 to TRBJ2-2; 10 nucleotides agree with TRBD1. Per germline, CDR1 LGHNA and CDR2 YSLEER. V dropped 4 bases and J dropped 5; count of bases not matched to a gene: 13. CDR3 length equals 18 residues. The CDR3 DNA is TGCGCCAGCAGCCCAAAACGGAGCGGGACAGGGGTTACCGGGGAGCTGTTTTTT. Translating it yields CASSPKRSGTGVTGELFF.

The genes are TRBV2 and TRBJ2-1, with a weak D call TRBD1 (5 bases). This CDR3 contains 12 residues. Trimming removed 4 bases from V and 7 bases from J, with 8 bases in between. Per the germline V gene, CDR1 is SNHLY and CDR2 is FYNNEI. Here the CDR3 reads CASSGQTNEQFF. The CDR3 nucleotides read TGTGCCAGCAGTGGACAGACTAATGAGCAGTTCTTC.

The chain carries TRBV9 and TRBJ2-1; 8 bases are a match to TRBD2. The germline V gene has CDR1 SGDLS and CDR2 YYNGEE. The CDR3 totals 15 residues. With 2 bases clipped from V and 1 base from J, the junction kept 2 bases outside the gene matches. CDR3 sequence: CASSVTSGSYNEQFF. The CDR3 DNA sequence: TGTGCCAGCAGCGTCACTAGCGGTTCCTACAATGAGCAGTTCTTC.

This clone was seen once. V is TRBV6-6 and J is TRBJ2-7, with 9 bases aligning to TRBD2. J gave up 4 bases and V 5 bases, and 15 bases lay outside the gene matches. Per the germline V gene, CDR1 is MNHNY and CDR2 is SVGAGI (reference sequence). The CDR3 length is 17 residues. The DNA for the CDR3 is TGTGCCAGCAGTCAACACCGTTATAGCGGGAGTAGTTACGAGCAGTACTTC. Its translation: CASSQHRYSGSSYEQYF.

The chain is built from TRBV2 and TRBJ1-6; 7 bases are shared with TRBD1. The length of the CDR3 is 16 residues. Trimming cost V 1 base and J 9 bases; bases outside gene matches: 9. The germline V gene encodes CDR1 SNHLY and CDR2 FYNNEI. CDR3 bases: TGTGCCAGCAGTGAAGGGACGACAGGGAATGGTTCACCCCTCCACTTT. Translation: CASSEGTTGNGSPLHF.

The chain uses TRBV28 and TRBJ2-1, with 12 positions matching TRBD2. This CDR3 spans 14 amino acids. CDR1 is MDHEN and CDR2 is SYDVKM in the germline V gene. V lost 7 bases and J lost 7; bases outside the gene matches: 5. CDR3 DNA: TGTGCCAGCAAATTCACTAGCGGGAGGAATGAGCAGTTCTTC. This translates into CASKFTSGRNEQFF.

V is TRBV15 and J is TRBJ1-2; the match to TRBD1 covers 8 bases. Germline-derived CDR1 and CDR2 are LNHNV and YYDKDF (reference sequence). The CDR3 spans 16 residues. V lost 0 bases to trimming and J lost 1 base; unmatched junction nucleotides: 4. The CDR3 loop reads CATSRDRTGGNYGYTF. DNA for the CDR3: TGTGCCACCAGCAGAGATCGCACAGGGGGTAACTATGGCTACACCTTC.

This chain connects TRBV6-2 or TRBV6-3 to TRBJ1-5; 9 bases line up with TRBD1. The V gene end was trimmed by 6 bases and the J gene end by 4 bases; junction bases not matched to a gene: 13. Germline assignment: CDR1 MNHEY and CDR2 SVGEGT. The CDR3 length is 17 residues. The CDR3: CASSLPTGTGLNQPQHF. DNA for the CDR3: TGTGCCAGCAGCCTACCTACTGGGACAGGGCTAAATCAGCCCCAGCATTTT.

The genes are TRBV7-9 and TRBJ1-1, with 10 bases matching TRBD1. Trimming removed 5 bases from V and 3 bases from J; junction bases left unmatched: 6. The CDR3 runs 15 residues. The V gene's germline CDR1 is SEHNR and CDR2 FQNEAQ (reference sequence). CDR3 residues: CASSRGQGEYTEAFF. CDR3 DNA sequence: TGTGCCAGCAGCCGCGGACAGGGGGAGTACACTGAAGCTTTCTTT.